This section outlines one T cell receptor (beta chain) sequence together with its context. The antigen is unknown. Method: immunoSEQ multiplex PCR; TCRdb's copy keeps in-frame clones and lacks some. The data show about 62,000 clones, 95% seen once. This CDR3 has 15 residues. Germline V gene sequence: CDR1 SGHAT, CDR2 FQNNGV. The trim removed 3 bases at V and 5 bases at J, leaving 9 bases unmatched. The donors formed part of the approximately 120-subject validation cohort, distinct from the roughly 670-subject first cohort. The sample originates from a study of cytomegalovirus exposure and HLA in healthy donors. At the level of the study: The same platform was used for the 90 to 150 validation repertoires and the roughly 730 first-cohort repertoires, a later analysis reported.

Points from the study as a whole: Rare sequences made up most TCRs, while some public TCRs were found in many donors. Cytomegalovirus association was assigned to some 160 TCR beta chains.

This clonotype was obtained from a woman under 30 in good health and CMV-seropositive. Sequenced material: PBMCs. J is TRBJ2-7 and V is TRBV11-2, with 8 bases fitting TRBD2. The CDR3 coding sequence is TGTGCCAGCAGCTTCCTCGGGCTAGCGGGCAACGAGCAGTACTTC. It specifies CASSFLGLAGNEQYF.